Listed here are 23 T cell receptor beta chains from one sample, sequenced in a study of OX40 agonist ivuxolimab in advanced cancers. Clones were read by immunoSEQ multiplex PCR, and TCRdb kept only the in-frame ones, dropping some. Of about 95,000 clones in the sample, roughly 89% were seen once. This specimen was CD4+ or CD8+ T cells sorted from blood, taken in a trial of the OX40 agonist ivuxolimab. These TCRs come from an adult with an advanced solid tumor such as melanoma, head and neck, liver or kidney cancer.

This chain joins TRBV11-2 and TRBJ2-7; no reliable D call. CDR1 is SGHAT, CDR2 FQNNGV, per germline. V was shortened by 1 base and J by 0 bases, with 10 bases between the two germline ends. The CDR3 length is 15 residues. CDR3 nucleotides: TGTGCCAGCAGCTTAGTTCGCGGCAGCTCCTACGAGCAGTACTTC. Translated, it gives CASSLVRGSSYEQYF. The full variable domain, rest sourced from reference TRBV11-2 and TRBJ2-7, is EAGVAQSPRYKIIEKRQSVAFWCNPISGHATLYWYQQILGQGPKLLIQFQNNGVVDDSQLPKDRFSAERLKGVDSTLKIQPAKLEDSAVYLCASSLVRGSSYEQYFGPGTRLTVT.

The CDR3 sequence is CASSEAPGVGANVLTF. Here the CDR3 DNA reads TGTGCCAGCAGTGAAGCACCAGGGGTTGGGGCCAACGTCCTGACTTTC. This chain connects TRBV2 to TRBJ2-6; a possible D gene is TRBD1 (6 bases). The CDR3 length is 16 residues. The germline gives CDR1 SNHLY, CDR2 FYNNEI. V was cut by 0 bases and J by 3 bases, with 9 bases left in between.

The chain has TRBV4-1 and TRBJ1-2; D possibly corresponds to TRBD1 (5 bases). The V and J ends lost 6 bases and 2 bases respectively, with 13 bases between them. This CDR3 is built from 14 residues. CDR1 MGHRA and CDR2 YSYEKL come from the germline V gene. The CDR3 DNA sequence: TGCGCCAGCAGGGCGGGACCGCTAAACTATGGCTACACCTTC. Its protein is CASRAGPLNYGYTF.

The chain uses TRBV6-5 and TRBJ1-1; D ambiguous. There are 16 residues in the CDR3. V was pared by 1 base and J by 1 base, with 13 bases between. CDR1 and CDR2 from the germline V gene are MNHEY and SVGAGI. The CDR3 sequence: CASSYFEEAGNTEAFF. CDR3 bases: TGTGCCAGCAGTTACTTTGAGGAAGCAGGGAACACTGAAGCTTTCTTT.

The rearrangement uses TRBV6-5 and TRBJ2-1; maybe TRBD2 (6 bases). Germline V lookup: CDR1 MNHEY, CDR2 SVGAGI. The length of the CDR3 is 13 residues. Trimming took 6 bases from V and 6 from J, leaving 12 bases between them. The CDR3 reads CASRPTSFNEQFF. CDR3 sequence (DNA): TGTGCCAGCAGACCTACTAGCTTCAATGAGCAGTTCTTC.

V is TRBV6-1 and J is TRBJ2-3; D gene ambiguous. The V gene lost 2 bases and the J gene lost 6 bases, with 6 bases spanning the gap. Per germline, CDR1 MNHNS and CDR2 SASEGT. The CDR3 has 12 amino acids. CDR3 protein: CASSELIDTQYF. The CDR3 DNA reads TGTGCCAGCAGTGAACTTATTGATACGCAGTATTTT.

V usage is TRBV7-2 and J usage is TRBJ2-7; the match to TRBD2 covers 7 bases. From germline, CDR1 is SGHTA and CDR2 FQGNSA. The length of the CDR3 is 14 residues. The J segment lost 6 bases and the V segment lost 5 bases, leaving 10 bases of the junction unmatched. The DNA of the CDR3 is TGTGCCAGCAGCCCCCGTGGGGGGGTTCTCGAGCAGTACTTC. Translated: CASSPRGGVLEQYF.

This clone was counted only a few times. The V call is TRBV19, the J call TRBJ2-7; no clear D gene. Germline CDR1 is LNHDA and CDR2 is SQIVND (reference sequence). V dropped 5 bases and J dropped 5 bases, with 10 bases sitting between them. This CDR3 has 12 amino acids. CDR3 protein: CASSARDNEQYF. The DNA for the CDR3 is TGTGCCAGTAGTGCCAGAGATAACGAGCAGTACTTC.

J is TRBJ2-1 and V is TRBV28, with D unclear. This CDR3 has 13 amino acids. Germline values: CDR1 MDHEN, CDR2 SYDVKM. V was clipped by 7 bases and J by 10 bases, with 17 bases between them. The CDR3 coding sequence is TGTGCCAGCACCTCGACACCTATGACCGAGCAGTTCTTC. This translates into CASTSTPMTEQFF.

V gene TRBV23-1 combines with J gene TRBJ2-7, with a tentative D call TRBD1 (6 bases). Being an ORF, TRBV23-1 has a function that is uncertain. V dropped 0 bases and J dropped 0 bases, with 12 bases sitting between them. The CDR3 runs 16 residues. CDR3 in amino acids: CASSQSRTECSYEQYF. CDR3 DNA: TGCGCCAGCAGTCAATCCAGGACAGAGTGCTCCTACGAGCAGTACTTC.

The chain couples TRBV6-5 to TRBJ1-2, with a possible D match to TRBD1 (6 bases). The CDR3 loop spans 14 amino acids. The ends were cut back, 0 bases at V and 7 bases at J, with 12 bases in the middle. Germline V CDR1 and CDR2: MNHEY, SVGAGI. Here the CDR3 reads CASSYSYREAGYTF. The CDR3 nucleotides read TGTGCCAGCAGTTACTCATACAGGGAAGCTGGCTACACCTTC.

The CDR3 here is CASSLEVTNEQFF. The CDR3 coding sequence is TGTGCCAGCAGCTTAGAAGTGACTAATGAGCAGTTCTTC. The J gene is TRBJ2-1, the V gene TRBV7-2; D uncertain. The ends were cut back, 1 base at V and 7 bases at J, with 8 bases in the middle. The CDR3 length is 13 residues. The germline CDR1 and CDR2 sequences are SGHTA and FQGNSA.

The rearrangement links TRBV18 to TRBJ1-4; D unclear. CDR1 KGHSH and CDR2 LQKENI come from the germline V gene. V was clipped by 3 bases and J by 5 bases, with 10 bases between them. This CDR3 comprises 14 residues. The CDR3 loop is CASSPVFLNEKLFF. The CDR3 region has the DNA TGTGCCAGCTCACCTGTATTTCTAAATGAAAAACTGTTTTTT.

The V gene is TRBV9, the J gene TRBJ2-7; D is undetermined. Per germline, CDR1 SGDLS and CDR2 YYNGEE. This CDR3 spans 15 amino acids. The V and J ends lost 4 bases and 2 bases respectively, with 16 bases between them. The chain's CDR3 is CASSKPREDAYEQYF. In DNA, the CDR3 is TGTGCCAGCAGCAAACCCCGAGAGGATGCCTACGAGCAGTACTTC.

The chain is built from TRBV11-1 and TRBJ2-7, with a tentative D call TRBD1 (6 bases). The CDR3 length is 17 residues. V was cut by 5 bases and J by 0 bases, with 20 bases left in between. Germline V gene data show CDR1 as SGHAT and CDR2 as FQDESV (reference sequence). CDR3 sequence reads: CASSLMAPGQSSYEQYF. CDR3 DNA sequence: TGTGCCAGCAGCCTAATGGCCCCCGGACAGAGCTCCTACGAGCAGTACTTC.

The CDR3 sequence is CASSEFMSGSGPQHF. Written as DNA, the CDR3 is TGTGCCAGCAGTGAATTTATGTCGGGTTCCGGCCCCCAGCATTTT. The chain combines TRBV6-1 with TRBJ1-5, with unresolved D. Germline CDR1 and CDR2: MNHNS and SASEGT. Between the trimmed V and J ends, which lost 2 bases and 10 bases, there was a span of 18 bases. This CDR3 is built from 15 residues.

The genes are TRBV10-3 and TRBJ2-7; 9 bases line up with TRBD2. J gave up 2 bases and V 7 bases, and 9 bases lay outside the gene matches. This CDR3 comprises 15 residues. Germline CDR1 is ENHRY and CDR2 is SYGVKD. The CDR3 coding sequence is TGTGCCATCACCTCCGGACTAGCGAGCACCTACGAGCAGTACTTC. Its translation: CAITSGLASTYEQYF.

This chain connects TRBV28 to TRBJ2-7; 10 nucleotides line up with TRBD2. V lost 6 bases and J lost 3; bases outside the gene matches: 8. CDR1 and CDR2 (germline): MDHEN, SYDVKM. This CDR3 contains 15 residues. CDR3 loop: CASRTGTSVRYEQYF. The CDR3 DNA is TGTGCCAGCAGAACCGGGACTAGCGTCCGCTACGAGCAGTACTTC.

The CDR3, as DNA: TGTGCCAGCAGCCAGGAACCAACTAATGAAAAACTGTTTTTT. Amino acids: CASSQEPTNEKLFF. The rearrangement joins TRBV5-4 to TRBJ1-4; D ambiguous. CDR3 size: 14 residues. Trimming removed 4 bases from V and 0 bases from J, with 7 bases in between. Germline CDR1 and CDR2: SGHNT and YYREEE (reference sequence). Using reference TRBV5-4 and TRBJ1-4 for the parts outside the CDR3, the full variable domain is ETGVTQSPTHLIKTRGQQVTLRCSSQSGHNTVSWYQQALGQGPQFIFQYYREEENGRGNFPPRFSGLQFPNYSSELNVNALELDDSALYLCASSQEPTNEKLFFGSGTQLSVL.

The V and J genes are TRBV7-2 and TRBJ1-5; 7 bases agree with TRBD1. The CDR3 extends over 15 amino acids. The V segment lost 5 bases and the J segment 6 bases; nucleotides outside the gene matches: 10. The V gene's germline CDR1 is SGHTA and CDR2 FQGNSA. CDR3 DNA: TGTGCCAGCAGCATTTTTACAGGGGCCCTTCAGCCCCAGCATTTT. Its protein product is CASSIFTGALQPQHF. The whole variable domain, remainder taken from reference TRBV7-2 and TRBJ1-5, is GAGVSQSPSNKVTEKGKDVELRCDPISGHTALYWYRQSLGQGLEFLIYFQGNSAPDKSGLPSDRFSAERTGGSVSTLTIQRTQQEDSAVYLCASSIFTGALQPQHFGDGTRLSIL.

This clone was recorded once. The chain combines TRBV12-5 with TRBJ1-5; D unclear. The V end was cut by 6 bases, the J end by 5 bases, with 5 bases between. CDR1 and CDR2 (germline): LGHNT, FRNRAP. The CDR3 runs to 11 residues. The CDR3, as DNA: TGTGCTAGTGGCGGGTATCAGCCCCAGCATTTT. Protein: CASGGYQPQHF. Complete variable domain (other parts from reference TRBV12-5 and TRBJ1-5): DARVTQTPRHKVTEMGQEVTMRCQPILGHNTVFWYRQTMMQGLELLAYFRNRAPLDDSGMPKDRFSAEMPDATLATLKIQPSEPRDSAVYFCASGGYQPQHFGDGTRLSIL.

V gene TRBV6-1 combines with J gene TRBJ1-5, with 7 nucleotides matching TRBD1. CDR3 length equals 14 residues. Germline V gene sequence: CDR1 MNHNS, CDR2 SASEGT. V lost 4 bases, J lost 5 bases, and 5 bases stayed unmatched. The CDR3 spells CASSVDRDDQPQHF. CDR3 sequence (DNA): TGTGCCAGCAGTGTAGACAGGGATGATCAGCCCCAGCATTTT.

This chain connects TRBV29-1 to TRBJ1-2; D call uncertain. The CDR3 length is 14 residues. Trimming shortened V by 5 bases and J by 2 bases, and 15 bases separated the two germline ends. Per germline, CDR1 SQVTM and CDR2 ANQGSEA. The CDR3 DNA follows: TGCAGCGTTTCCCCCCTTCAACTGAACTATGGCTACACCTTC. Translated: CSVSPLQLNYGYTF. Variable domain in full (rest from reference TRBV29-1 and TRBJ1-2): SAVISQKPSRDICQRGTSLTIQCQVDSQVTMMFWYRQQPGQSLTLIATANQGSEATYESGFVIDKFPISRPNLTFSTLTVSNMSPEDSSIYLCSVSPLQLNYGYTFGSGTRLTVV.